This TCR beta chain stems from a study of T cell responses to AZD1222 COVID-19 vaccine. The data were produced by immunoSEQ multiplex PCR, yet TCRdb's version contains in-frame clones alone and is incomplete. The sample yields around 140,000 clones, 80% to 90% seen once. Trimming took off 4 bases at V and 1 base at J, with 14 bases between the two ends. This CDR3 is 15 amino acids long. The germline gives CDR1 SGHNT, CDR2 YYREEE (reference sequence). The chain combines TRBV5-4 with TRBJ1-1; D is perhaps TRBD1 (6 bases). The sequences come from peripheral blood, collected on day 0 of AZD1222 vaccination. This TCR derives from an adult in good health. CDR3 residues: CASSNPDRRNTEAFF. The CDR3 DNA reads TGTGCCAGCAGCAACCCGGACAGAAGGAACACTGAAGCTTTCTTT. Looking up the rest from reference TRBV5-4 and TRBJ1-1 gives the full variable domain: ETGVTQSPTHLIKTRGQQVTLRCSSQSGHNTVSWYQQALGQGPQFIFQYYREEENGRGNFPPRFSGLQFPNYSSELNVNALELDDSALYLCASSNPDRRNTEAFFGQGTRLTVV.